This T cell receptor (beta chain) originates from a study of cytomegalovirus exposure and HLA in healthy donors. This PCR relied on a set of 60 Vbeta primers and 13 Jbeta primers. Measured with immunoSEQ multiplex PCR; TCRdb has only the in-frame clones, and not every one. This table has roughly 150,000 clones, about 75% appearing once. Germline V lookup: CDR1 MNHNS, CDR2 SASEGT. V dropped 6 bases and J dropped 7 bases, with 16 bases sitting between them. The CDR3 consists of 13 residues. Study outcomes and limitations: Cytomegalovirus association was listed for about 160 TCR beta chains. Later, an analysis showed that TCR beta chains associated with HLA were more clonally expanded than others that were equally common. Follow-up analysis later connected one missense variant in DCLRE1C with trimming of TCR beta V- and J-genes.

A remark on this clone: The antigen is undetermined.

This chain uses TRBV6-1 with TRBJ2-7; D gene unclear. The TCR sequence derives from a young man in good health and CMV-seronegative. Sequencing was carried out using PBMCs. The CDR3 DNA reads TGTGCCAGCAGCCTAACTGAGTTGTGGGAGCAGTACTTC. Encoded protein: CASSLTELWEQYF.